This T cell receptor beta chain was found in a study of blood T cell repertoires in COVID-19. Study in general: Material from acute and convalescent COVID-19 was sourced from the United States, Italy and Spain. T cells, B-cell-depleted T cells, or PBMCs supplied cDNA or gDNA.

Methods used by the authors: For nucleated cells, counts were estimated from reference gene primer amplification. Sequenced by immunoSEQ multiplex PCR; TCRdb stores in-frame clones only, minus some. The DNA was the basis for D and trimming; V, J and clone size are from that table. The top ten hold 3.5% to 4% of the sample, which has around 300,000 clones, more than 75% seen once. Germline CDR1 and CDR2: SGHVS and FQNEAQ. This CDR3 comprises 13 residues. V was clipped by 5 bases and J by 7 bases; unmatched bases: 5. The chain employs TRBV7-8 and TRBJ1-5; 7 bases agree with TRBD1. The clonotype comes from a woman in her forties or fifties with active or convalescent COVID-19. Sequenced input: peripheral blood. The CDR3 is CASSQDRAQPQHF. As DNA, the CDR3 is TGTGCCAGCAGCCAAGACAGGGCGCAGCCCCAGCATTTT.